This T cell receptor beta chain was retrieved from a study of low-dose radiotherapy and immunotherapy resistance in tumors. Study as a whole: A total of 13 Gy over 26 weeks was given to Cohort 2 as 1 Gy per fraction every two weeks. Oral aspirin 300 mg was taken by patients daily for four cycles from cycle 1 day 1.

Time point given: before trial treatment. This clonotype was picked up many times. With TRAV- and TRBV-specific primers, first-strand cDNA was made, covering the alpha and beta chains. Both a constant-region primer and a V-primer adapter served to amplify TCRs across roughly 22 PCR cycles. One entry per CDR3 protein, called by TCRdb with MiXCR from the reads. Found here are tens of thousands of distinct CDR3 sequences, less than 35% of them singletons; the top ten hold approximately 10%. The V end was cut by 6 bases, the J end by 8 bases, with 7 bases between. The germline V gene encodes CDR1 MGHDK and CDR2 SYGVNS. The CDR3 extends over 11 amino acids.

The sequence came from a female donor with ovarian cancer. The sequencing used PBMCs, collected before treatment. The gene calls are TRBV25-1 and TRBJ1-4; D remains ambiguous. CDR3 nucleotides: TGTGCCAGCAGAGTAGGCGAAAAACTGTTTTTT. It translates to CASRVGEKLFF.